This T cell receptor beta chain was captured by sequencing in a study of Graves' ophthalmopathy and Graves' hyperthyroidism. About the study: Prior to any treatment, peripheral blood was collected at the time of initial diagnosis. Study outcomes and limitations: In blood, most expanded thyroid clonotypes above 0.001 frequency were also detected. Using a 13-signature model, the authors split ophthalmopathy from stable hyperthyroidism, with 85% to 90% sensitivity and approximately 80% specificity.

V was pared by 6 bases and J by 3 bases, with 14 bases between. Germline CDR1 KGHSH, CDR2 LQKENI. The CDR3 is 14 residues long. The sequenced template was RNA, covering the TCR beta CDR3 region. Following a first-round RT-PCR that used HTBI primers, a second-round multiplex PCR was carried out. TCRdb re-derived calls from the multiplex PCR reads in MiXCR, one entry per CDR3 protein. Among around 400,000 distinct CDR3 sequences, under 25% were seen once, and the ten largest hold 2.5% to 3%. Concerning this clonotype: Its specificity is not known.

This TCR came from a young woman with stable Graves' hyperthyroidism. The rearrangement links TRBV18 to TRBJ1-2; D gene uncertain. The specimen was peripheral blood. This CDR3 is CASSGGAADYGYTF. CDR3 sequence (DNA): TGTGCCAGCTCCGGAGGCGCGGCCGACTATGGCTACACCTTC.